A selection of T cell receptor beta chains follows, all from one sample in a study of cytomegalovirus exposure and HLA in healthy donors. Only in-frame clones appear in the TCRdb table, and some are missing; sequencing was by immunoSEQ multiplex PCR. Here the sample spans about 120,000 clones, roughly 65% being singletons. The sample was PBMCs. The receptors shown here come from a man aged 35-49 years in good health and CMV-seropositive. The CDR3 runs from the conserved cysteine through the conserved F or W. Each record gives: V gene, D gene, J gene, clone size, CDR3 DNA, CDR3 protein. The D gene is left open where the match is weak. Expanded clones get a size class; other rows say once, few or many, or leave the size out.

TRBV5-6	TRBD2	TRBJ2-1	-	TGTGCCAGCAGCTTGGGACTAGCATCTGGCAATGAGCAGTTCTTC	CASSLGLASGNEQFF
TRBV28	-	TRBJ2-2	-	TGTGCCATCCCGAGGGAGAACAGGGAAGACGGGGAGCTGTTTTTT	CAIPRENREDGELFF
TRBV30	-	TRBJ2-3	-	TGTGCCTGGATGAGGGATACGCAGTATTTT	CAWMRDTQYF
TRBV28	-	TRBJ2-5	-	TGTGCCAGCAGTTCAGGGGAGACCCAGTACTTC	CASSSGETQYF
TRBV29-1	TRBD1	TRBJ1-2	-	TGCAGCGTTGGGGGCCAACAGGGGGCGGGCTATGGCTACACCTTC	CSVGGQQGAGYGYTF
TRBV11-3	TRBD2	TRBJ2-1	-	TGTGCCAGCAGCTTGAGCGGGGATACTCCATCCTACAATGAGCAGTTCTTC	CASSLSGDTPSYNEQFF
TRBV2	TRBD1	TRBJ1-5	-	TGTGCCAGCAGTCGGGACAGGGGGACCCCCTCCTCAATAGAGCATTTT	CASSRDRGTPSSIEHF
TRBV6-1	-	TRBJ1-1	-	TGTGCCAGCACTCAACGGGATTGGGGGGACGCTGAAGCTTTCTTT	CASTQRDWGDAEAFF
TRBV10-3	-	TRBJ1-5	-	TGTGCCATCGGAGAACCAGGCAATCAGCCCCAGCATTTT	CAIGEPGNQPQHF
TRBV20-1	-	TRBJ1-1	few	TGCAGTGCTAGACGGGAAGCTGAAGCTTTCTTT	CSARREAEAFF
TRBV9	-	TRBJ2-3	few	TGTGCCAGCAGCGACCGACTAGAGGGTTCAGATACGCAGTATTTT	CASSDRLEGSDTQYF
TRBV29-1	TRBD2	TRBJ2-2	-	TGCAGCGTTGAAACTAGCGGCACCGGGGAGCTGTTTTTT	CSVETSGTGELFF
TRBV2	-	TRBJ1-1	-	TGTGCCAGCAGTAAACGCGGGGCTACTGAAGCTTTCTTT	CASSKRGATEAFF
TRBV7-3	TRBD2	TRBJ2-1	-	TGTGCCAGCAGCCTAAACGGACTAGCGGGGGGCTACAATGAGCAGTTCTTC	CASSLNGLAGGYNEQFF
TRBV27	-	TRBJ1-6	-	TGTGCCAGCAGTCCCCTCGGGAATTCACCCCTCCACTTT	CASSPLGNSPLHF
TRBV7-9	TRBD1	TRBJ1-1	few	TGTGCCAGCAGCTCACAGGGGCTGAACACTGAAGCTTTCTTT	CASSSQGLNTEAFF